Sequencing of this T cell receptor (beta chain) was carried out in a study of blood T cell repertoires in COVID-19. About the research overall: Spain, Italy and the United States supplied samples that represented acute and convalescent COVID-19. T cells, B-cell-depleted T cells, or PBMCs provided the cDNA or gDNA that served as material.

Under the authors' procedure: Scientists estimated how many nucleated cells there were by amplifying reference gene primers. Profiling relied on immunoSEQ multiplex PCR, and the TCRdb table lists in-frame clones only, not all of them. The V and J calls and clone size come from that table; D and trimming were worked out from the DNA. In the table there are around 150,000 clones, 76% of which are singletons. This clonotype was obtained from a woman of 80 years or more with active or convalescent COVID-19. Sequenced material: peripheral blood.

The CDR3 DNA reads TGTGCCAGCAGTCCCCACTTTGTGGCAGGGGCCCACTCTGGAAACACCATATATTTT. It translates to CASSPHFVAGAHSGNTIYF. This chain links TRBV6-6 with TRBJ1-3; tentative D call: TRBD1 (6 bases). Trimming cost V 5 bases and J 0 bases, with 23 bases left between them. CDR1 and CDR2 (germline): MNHNY, SVGAGI (reference sequence). The CDR3 consists of 19 residues.